This TCR beta chain originates from a study of T cell repertoires in cytomegalovirus infection. Broader study findings: Identification of carriers of CMV plus the relevant HLA was achieved through cumulative public TCR beta family frequency.

In TCRdb, the reads were re-called with MiXCR into one record per CDR3 protein. The sample shows about 480,000 distinct CDR3 sequences, roughly a third of them seen only once. V lost 6 bases to trimming and J lost 0 bases, with 9 bases between them. Germline V gene sequence: CDR1 MNHNS, CDR2 SASEGT. The CDR3 covers 14 residues. A few counts support this clonotype. As yet, its antigen is unknown. The input for sequencing was cultured PBMCs, taken from culture after CMV antigen stimulation. The clonotype was recovered from a human donor in good health (CMV status not recorded). Some clones in this sample may be carry-over from other donors' samples. The genes are TRBV6-1 and TRBJ2-1; D might be TRBD2 (6 bases). CDR3 nucleotides: TGTGCCAGCAGACCGACTAGCTCCTACAATGAGCAGTTCTTC. Protein sequence: CASRPTSSYNEQFF.